This TCR beta chain was sequenced during a study of T cell repertoires in aging, cancer and after chemotherapy. For the study at large: Glioblastoma patients receiving temozolomide-based therapy gave paired samples before and after chemotherapy.

This CDR3 contains 14 residues. The V end was cut by 1 base, the J end by 6 bases, with 15 bases between. Germline CDR1 is SQVTM and CDR2 is ANQGSEA. Peripheral blood genomic DNA, not sorted cells or RNA, was the template. This clonotype turned up a few times. The antigen is not known. A mixed TRB-A/B primer pool amplified rearranged TRB by multiplex touch-down PCR. Via MiXCR, TCRdb re-called the multiplex PCR reads, giving one row per CDR3 protein. The table lists some 8,500 distinct CDR3 sequences, just over 40% of them singletons. General study findings and limits: The repertoire data cannot show anything about immunological memory following chemotherapy. Untreated cancer patients had significantly lower blood TCR diversity than age-matched healthy donors.

The chain carries TRBV29-1 and TRBJ1-2; D gene uncertain. The sequencing sample was made of blood. The clonotype originates from a human donor with a solid tumor. This CDR3 is CSVEGNDGVDGYTF. CDR3 nucleotides: TGCAGCGTTGAAGGTAATGATGGGGTTGATGGCTACACCTTC.